These T cell receptor beta chains were read from a single sample in a study of blood T cell repertoires in COVID-19. The data were produced by immunoSEQ multiplex PCR, yet TCRdb's version contains in-frame clones alone and is incomplete. The sample shows 270,000 or so clones, around 92% of them seen only once. The sequencing input was peripheral blood. Receptors originate from a woman aged 30 to 39 with COVID-19, enrolled during active disease. Each CDR3 is given with its conserved first and last residue. The order of the fields is V gene, D gene, CDR3 protein. The D gene is left open where the match is weak.

v_gene: TRBV6-5
d_gene: NA
CDR3aa: CASSFSAYQPQHF

v_gene: TRBV18
d_gene: NA
CDR3aa: CASSPGAGAQGNKPQHF

v_gene: TRBV5-1
d_gene: NA
CDR3aa: CASSLSGAEGYTF

v_gene: TRBV7-9
d_gene: NA
CDR3aa: CASSPQGYSNQPQHF

v_gene: TRBV15
d_gene: TRBD2
CDR3aa: CATSRGGNRNEQFF

v_gene: TRBV4-1
d_gene: TRBD1
CDR3aa: CASSQFQGEGNYGYTF

v_gene: TRBV5-4
d_gene: TRBD2
CDR3aa: CASSLSSGYTDTQYF

v_gene: TRBV5-3
d_gene: TRBD1
CDR3aa: CARNKGQGENEQFF

v_gene: TRBV30
d_gene: NA
CDR3aa: CAWSVGVIEQYF

v_gene: TRBV29-1
d_gene: NA
CDR3aa: CSVPPQDLYGYTF

v_gene: TRBV21-1
d_gene: NA
CDR3aa: CASSSKVGAGGGDTQYF